The 9 T cell receptor beta chains given below trace back to one sample, sequenced in a study of vaccination effects on CD4 cells after COVID-19 (dated by TCRdb to between 2022 and 2023). The receptor library was made with the immunoSEQ multiplex PCR assay. Imported from immuneACCESS, the table was reduced by TCRdb to in-frame sequences with V and J called. These copies leave out some clones; in studies compared against another copy, an unresolved V gene accounts for under half, and the cause of the remainder is not known. The sample has roughly 25,000 clones on record, around 74% of them singletons. The ten largest clones represent roughly 3.4% of the sample. To identify antigen-specific CD4+ T cell clonotypes by their expansion, the ViraFEST assay first stimulated PBMC with viral peptide pools and then applied TCR sequencing. After more than nine days of culture, CD4+ T cells were isolated with the EasySep CD4+ T cell isolation kit. None of the healthy vaccine recipients had a prior SARS-CoV-2 infection, which was confirmed by nucleocapsid antibody tests that came back negative both before and after vaccination.

These receptors have no identified antigens. The specimen was CD4+ T cells from PBMCs cultured with SARS-CoV-2 spike peptides, collected before COVID-19 vaccination. The cell subset or site label on this specimen signifies: SARS-CoV-2 spike overlapping peptide pool stimulation. All receptors derive from a human donor who received a COVID-19 vaccine.

This chain joins TRBV19 and TRBJ2-4; D unclear. V was trimmed by 5 bases and J by 5 bases, leaving 19 bases between them. Germline V CDR1 and CDR2: LNHDA, SQIVND (reference sequence). There are 16 residues in the CDR3. The CDR3 DNA sequence: TGTGCCAGTAGTCCCCAGTCGTCTCCTCTTGAAAACATTCAGTACTTC. It specifies CASSPQSSPLENIQYF.

The rearrangement links TRBV6-5 to TRBJ2-7; 9 bases match TRBD1. The CDR3 sequence is 14 residues long. Germline lookup yields CDR1 MNHEY and CDR2 SVGAGI. V shed 2 bases, J shed 4 bases, and the junction held 3 bases outside the gene matches. CDR3 residues: CASSYKGQGYEQYF. The CDR3 DNA follows: TGTGCCAGCAGTTACAAGGGACAGGGTTACGAGCAGTACTTC.

The chain couples TRBV27 to TRBJ2-7, with D hard to call. The germline CDR1 and CDR2 sequences are MNHEY and SMNVEV (reference sequence). The CDR3 runs 14 residues. With 4 bases removed from V and 1 base from J, the gap between germline ends came to 11 bases. In DNA form, the CDR3 reads TGTGCCAGCAGTTCGTACTCGCCATCCTACGAGCAGTACTTC. This gives the protein CASSSYSPSYEQYF.

V and J are TRBV30 and TRBJ1-5; TRBD1 might be the D (6 bases). The germline V gene has CDR1 GTSNPN and CDR2 SVGIG (reference sequence). The CDR3 covers 13 residues. Trimming pared 1 base from V and 4 bases from J, leaving 8 bases between. The CDR3 sequence: CAWSAQGNQPQHF. CDR3 coding DNA: TGTGCCTGGAGTGCTCAGGGGAATCAGCCCCAGCATTTT.

V gene TRBV28 combines with J gene TRBJ2-1; TRBD2 matches 12 bases. This CDR3 region has 15 residues. V shed 5 bases and J 9 bases; nucleotides not matched to a gene: 8. CDR1 is MDHEN and CDR2 is SYDVKM in the germline V gene. The CDR3 protein is CASSKRLAGVSEQFF. In nucleotides, the CDR3 is TGTGCCAGCAGTAAGAGACTAGCGGGAGTCAGTGAGCAGTTCTTC.

The CDR3 spells CASSFGLAGSNEQFF. The CDR3 DNA follows: TGTGCCAGCAGCTTTGGACTAGCGGGGTCCAATGAGCAGTTCTTC. The J gene is TRBJ2-1, the V gene TRBV5-8; 12 bases agree with TRBD2. The CDR3 is 15 residues long. V lost 2 bases, J lost 6 bases, and 3 bases stayed unmatched. CDR1 is SGHTS, CDR2 YDEGEE, per germline. The variable domain in full, with the rest retrieved from reference TRBV5-8 and TRBJ2-1, is EAGVTQSPTHLIKTRGQQATLRCSPISGHTSVYWYQQALGLGLQFLLWYDEGEERNRGNFPPRFSGRQFPNYSSELNVNALELEDSALYLCASSFGLAGSNEQFFGPGTRLTVL.

This chain joins TRBV5-1 and TRBJ2-1; D might be TRBD2 (5 bases). Germline V gives CDR1 SGHRS, CDR2 YFSETQ. The CDR3 totals 13 residues. Trimming took 4 bases from V and 2 from J, leaving 7 bases between them. In DNA, the CDR3 is TGCGCCAGCAGCCCGGGAACCTACAATGAGCAGTTCTTC. Translated: CASSPGTYNEQFF. Full variable domain (rest looked up from reference TRBV5-1 and TRBJ2-1): KAGVTQTPRYLIKTRGQQVTLSCSPISGHRSVSWYQQTPGQGLQFLFEYFSETQRNKGNFPGRFSGRQFSNSRSEMNVSTLELGDSALYLCASSPGTYNEQFFGPGTRLTVL.

The rearrangement joins TRBV9 to TRBJ2-7, with 7 bases aligning to TRBD1. This CDR3 is built from 13 residues. After removal of 4 bases from V and 5 bases from J, the junction contained 6 bases not matched to a gene. In germline, CDR1 is SGDLS, CDR2 YYNGEE. The CDR3 spells CASSSLTGNEQYF. The CDR3 nucleotides read TGTGCCAGCAGCTCGCTGACAGGGAACGAGCAGTACTTC.

The J gene is TRBJ2-3, the V gene TRBV5-6; TRBD1 might be the D (6 bases). The V and J ends lost 3 bases and 6 bases respectively, with 14 bases between them. The CDR3 length is 14 residues. CDR1 SGHDT and CDR2 YYEEEE come from the germline V gene. CDR3 bases: TGTGCCAGCAGCTCAAGACAGGAAGATGATACGCAGTATTTT. It translates to CASSSRQEDDTQYF.